A single sample is the source of the 4 T cell receptor beta chains below, sequenced in a study of CXCR3-negative and CXCR3-positive naive CD8 T cells. Whole-study findings and limits: CXCR3-negative naive cells had less hydrophobic TRB CDR3s than did CXCR3-positive naive cells.

TRB cDNA was prepared as libraries by UMI-labeled 5' RACE. From the 5' RACE reads, TCRdb lists one entry per CDR3 protein and no DNA. The repertoire shows about 120,000 distinct CDR3 sequences; the top ten hold roughly 0.35%. These TCRs' antigens remain unknown. The specimen was naive CXCR3+ CD8+ T cells from blood. The subset is: CD45RO-CCR7+CD27+CD95- naive CD8+ T cells expressing CXCR3 (TNR3+). These receptor sequences come from a human donor in good health. Some clones in this sample may be carry-over from other donors' samples.

This chain joins TRBV15 and TRBJ2-1; TCRdb picks TRBD1, but there is no DNA to check that call. This CDR3 is built from 14 residues. The V gene's germline CDR1 is LNHNV and CDR2 YYDKDF (reference sequence). CDR3 in amino acids: CATSSSGDYYEQFF.

V usage is TRBV5-1 and J usage is TRBJ2-7; TCRdb calls TRBD1, which cannot be checked without DNA. The CDR3 runs to 15 residues. Germline lookup yields CDR1 SGHRS and CDR2 YFSETQ. This CDR3 reads CASSLARDRTYEQYF.

The chain links TRBV7-9 to TRBJ2-1; with no DNA, the TCRdb D assignment of TRBD2 cannot be verified. The length of the CDR3 is 11 residues. The germline CDR1 and CDR2 sequences are SEHNR and FQNEAQ (reference sequence). Here the CDR3 reads CASSPADEQFF.

This chain joins TRBV19 and TRBJ2-3; TCRdb names TRBD2, which stays unverified in the absence of DNA. The CDR3 totals 15 residues. Germline CDR1 reads LNHDA; CDR2 reads SQIVND (reference sequence). CDR3 in amino acids: CASRSLAGGTDTQYF. The variable domain in full, completed from reference TRBV19 and TRBJ2-3, reads DGGITQSPKYLFRKEGQNVTLSCEQNLNHDAMYWYRQDPGQGLRLIYYSQIVNDFQKGDIAEGYSVSREKKESFPLTVTSAQKNPTAFYLCASRSLAGGTDTQYFGPGTRLTVL.